A selection of T cell receptor beta chains follows, all from one sample in a study of cytomegalovirus exposure and HLA in healthy donors. The protocol was immunoSEQ multiplex PCR, while the TCRdb copy is restricted to in-frame clones and leaves out a portion. Here the sample spans approximately 200,000 clones, approximately 85% being singletons. Specimen: PBMCs. The source is a woman between 50 and 59 years old in good health and CMV-seronegative. Both conserved end residues are part of each CDR3. The D gene is left open where the match is weak. Rows give clone size only sometimes, using once, few, many, or a class for an expanded clone.

J: TRBJ2-3
size: -
D: TRBD2
V: TRBV28
length: 14
CDR3: CASTLGGAGDTQYF
DNA: TGTGCCAGCACCCTCGGGGGGGCAGGGGATACGCAGTATTTT

J: TRBJ2-7
size: once
D: TRBD2
V: TRBV4-1
length: 15
CDR3: CASSQILAGADEQYF
DNA: TGCGCCAGCAGCCAAATACTAGCGGGAGCGGACGAGCAGTACTTC

J: TRBJ2-5
size: -
D: -
V: TRBV28
length: 17
CDR3: CASSLSSLATPEETQYF
DNA: TGTGCCAGCAGTCTCTCCTCTCTAGCGACCCCGGAGGAGACCCAGTACTTC

J: TRBJ2-7
size: -
D: TRBD1
V: TRBV28
length: 16
CDR3: CASSLATGGGSYEQYF
DNA: TGTGCCAGCAGTTTGGCTACAGGGGGCGGCTCCTACGAGCAGTACTTC

J: TRBJ1-2
size: -
D: -
V: TRBV21-1
length: 13
CDR3: CATGTGLNYGYTF
DNA: TGTGCCACTGGGACAGGGCTAAACTATGGCTACACCTTC

J: TRBJ2-7
size: -
D: -
V: TRBV28
length: 13
CDR3: CASSLQVPYEQYF
DNA: TGTGCCAGCAGTTTGCAGGTTCCCTACGAGCAGTACTTC

J: TRBJ2-7
size: -
D: TRBD1
V: TRBV10-2
length: 15
CDR3: CASSTPGQGTYEQYF
DNA: TGCGCCAGCAGCACCCCGGGACAGGGCACCTACGAGCAGTACTTC

J: TRBJ1-1
size: -
D: TRBD1
V: TRBV6-5
length: 16
CDR3: CASSSRARTGNTEAFF
DNA: TGTGCCAGCAGTTCCAGGGCTAGGACAGGGAACACTGAAGCTTTCTTT

J: TRBJ1-5
size: -
D: TRBD1
V: TRBV2
length: 13
CDR3: CASSGDRYQPQHF
DNA: TGTGCCAGCAGCGGGGACAGATATCAGCCCCAGCATTTT

J: TRBJ1-1
size: -
D: TRBD1
V: TRBV27
length: 16
CDR3: CASSLRQGAVNTEAFF
DNA: TGTGCCAGCAGTTTACGACAGGGGGCCGTGAACACTGAAGCTTTCTTT

J: TRBJ2-1
size: few
D: TRBD2
V: TRBV30
length: 15
CDR3: CAWSSLLAGGDEQFF
DNA: TGTGCCTGGAGTAGTCTGCTAGCGGGAGGCGATGAGCAGTTCTTC

J: TRBJ2-3
size: -
D: TRBD1
V: TRBV30
length: 12
CDR3: CAWSWDREMQYF
DNA: TGTGCCTGGAGCTGGGACAGGGAGATGCAGTATTTT

J: TRBJ2-7
size: -
D: -
V: TRBV10-2
length: 12
CDR3: CASSINFYEQYF
DNA: TGCGCCAGCAGTATTAACTTTTACGAGCAGTACTTC

J: TRBJ1-5
size: -
D: TRBD1
V: TRBV28
length: 15
CDR3: CASSWGRGRKQPQHF
DNA: TGTGCCAGCAGTTGGGGCAGGGGGCGTAAACAGCCCCAGCATTTT

J: TRBJ1-5
size: -
D: -
V: TRBV5-8
length: 18
CDR3: CASSQVQVVGYSNQPQHF
DNA: TGTGCCAGCAGCCAGGTACAGGTGGTTGGCTATAGCAATCAGCCCCAGCATTTT

J: TRBJ1-4
size: -
D: -
V: TRBV15
length: 17
CDR3: CATSLTFGRGADEKLFF
DNA: TGTGCCACCAGCCTTACTTTTGGCAGGGGAGCGGATGAAAAACTGTTTTTT

J: TRBJ1-2
size: -
D: -
V: TRBV5-4
length: 16
CDR3: CASRSAGEKINYGYTF
DNA: TGTGCCAGCAGGTCGGCGGGGGAGAAAATTAACTATGGCTACACCTTC

J: TRBJ2-3
size: few
D: -
V: TRBV20-1
length: 11
CDR3: CSARVIDTQYF
DNA: TGCAGTGCTAGAGTTATAGATACGCAGTATTTT

J: TRBJ2-4
size: -
D: TRBD1
V: TRBV27
length: 13
CDR3: CASSSGGVGIQYF
DNA: TGTGCCAGCAGTTCAGGGGGCGTAGGCATTCAGTACTTC

J: TRBJ2-3
size: once
D: TRBD2
V: TRBV9
length: 16
CDR3: CASSLEDGRATDTQYF
DNA: TGTGCCAGCAGCTTAGAAGACGGGAGGGCCACAGATACGCAGTATTTT

J: TRBJ1-6
size: -
D: -
V: TRBV30
length: 14
CDR3: CAWSPGNVGSPLHF
DNA: TGTGCCTGGAGTCCAGGAAATGTTGGTTCACCCCTCCACTTT

J: TRBJ1-4
size: few
D: -
V: TRBV2
length: 14
CDR3: CASSEGQINEKLFF
DNA: TGTGCCAGCAGTGAAGGTCAGATCAATGAAAAACTGTTTTTT

J: TRBJ1-5
size: -
D: TRBD1
V: TRBV27
length: 14
CDR3: CASSGTGGRTSQHF
DNA: TGTGCCAGCAGTGGGACAGGGGGTAGAACGTCTCAGCATTTT

J: TRBJ2-3
size: few
D: TRBD2
V: TRBV6-4
length: 15
CDR3: CASSGLAGGTDTQYF
DNA: TGTGCCAGCAGTGGACTAGCGGGAGGCACAGATACGCAGTATTTT

J: TRBJ2-1
size: -
D: TRBD2
V: TRBV28
length: 15
CDR3: CATREPAGAYNEQFF
DNA: TGTGCCACCAGAGAACCAGCGGGAGCCTACAATGAGCAGTTCTTC

J: TRBJ2-1
size: -
D: -
V: TRBV9
length: 15
CDR3: CASSVAASAHNEQFF
DNA: TGTGCCAGCAGCGTAGCGGCTAGCGCCCACAATGAGCAGTTCTTC

J: TRBJ1-1
size: -
D: -
V: TRBV5-1
length: 14
CDR3: CASSLGLLNTEAFF
DNA: TGCGCCAGCAGCTTAGGACTCCTGAACACTGAAGCTTTCTTT

J: TRBJ2-7
size: once
D: TRBD1
V: TRBV6-1
length: 13
CDR3: CASSDYRGYEQYF
DNA: TGTGCCAGCAGTGATTACAGGGGGTACGAGCAGTACTTC

J: TRBJ2-3
size: once
D: TRBD2
V: TRBV19
length: 16
CDR3: CASTYWGAGGTDTQYF
DNA: TGTGCCAGTACGTATTGGGGCGCGGGAGGGACAGATACGCAGTATTTT

J: TRBJ1-5
size: -
D: TRBD1
V: TRBV5-8
length: 14
CDR3: CASSTWTGDQPQHF
DNA: TGTGCCAGCAGCACCTGGACAGGGGACCAGCCCCAGCATTTT

J: TRBJ1-2
size: once
D: TRBD1
V: TRBV12-5
length: 12
CDR3: CASGGQDNGYTF
DNA: TGTGCTAGTGGGGGACAGGACAATGGCTACACCTTC

J: TRBJ1-3
size: -
D: -
V: TRBV30
length: 14
CDR3: CAWTRHSLQSTIYF
DNA: TGTGCCTGGACTCGACATTCTCTCCAGTCCACCATATATTTT

J: TRBJ2-1
size: -
D: TRBD2
V: TRBV11-3
length: 18
CDR3: CASSLGGTSGTLYNEQFF
DNA: TGTGCCAGCAGCTTAGGCGGGACTAGCGGGACCCTCTACAATGAGCAGTTCTTC

J: TRBJ1-5
size: -
D: TRBD1
V: TRBV9
length: 18
CDR3: CASSVRLDRVGGNQPQHF
DNA: TGTGCCAGCAGCGTACGCCTCGACAGGGTTGGTGGCAATCAGCCCCAGCATTTT

J: TRBJ2-2
size: -
D: TRBD2
V: TRBV4-2
length: 15
CDR3: CASSRDTSGKRELFF
DNA: TGTGCCAGCAGCCGCGACACTAGCGGGAAAAGGGAGCTGTTTTTT